A single sample is the source of the 27 T cell receptor beta chains below, sequenced in a study of T-cell memory formation after mild COVID-19. One entry per CDR3 protein, called by TCRdb with MiXCR from the 5' RACE reads. Of 550,000 to 700,000 distinct CDR3 sequences listed, 15% to 20% were seen once; the top ten hold less than 10%. Input material: PBMCs or a T cell subset sorted from them (not recorded which). The receptors derive from an adult woman who had mild COVID-19 (a few samples of this study predate the infection). Cell type and time point are not known.

The genes are TRBV11-2 and TRBJ2-7; D remains unclear. Germline CDR1 SGHAT, CDR2 FQNNGV. V was clipped by 5 bases and J by 3 bases, with 14 bases between them. CDR3 length: 14 amino acids. CDR3: CASSGGMRSYEQYF. In DNA, the CDR3 is TGTGCCAGCAGCGGTGGGATGAGGAGCTACGAGCAGTACTTC.

This clonotype came up a few times. This chain links TRBV6-5 with TRBJ1-1, with no clear D. Trimming took 6 bases from V and 2 from J, leaving 10 bases between them. This CDR3 spans 13 amino acids. CDR1 and CDR2 (germline): MNHEY, SVGAGI. CDR3 loop: CASRREINTEAFF. CDR3 DNA: TGTGCCAGCAGGAGAGAGATAAACACTGAAGCTTTCTTT.

This clonotype came up a few times. The chain combines TRBV5-1 with TRBJ2-3; perhaps TRBD1 as D (6 bases). Trimming took 4 bases from V and 0 from J, leaving 12 bases between them. The CDR3 contains 15 residues. Germline assignment: CDR1 SGHRS and CDR2 YFSETQ. For the CDR3, the DNA is TGCGCCAGCAGCCAGGGGCTATTTAGCACAGATACGCAGTATTTT. Amino acids: CASSQGLFSTDTQYF. The entire variable domain, with the rest obtained from reference TRBV5-1 and TRBJ2-3, is as follows: KAGVTQTPRYLIKTRGQQVTLSCSPISGHRSVSWYQQTPGQGLQFLFEYFSETQRNKGNFPGRFSGRQFSNSRSEMNVSTLELGDSALYLCASSQGLFSTDTQYFGPGTRLTVL.

The V gene is TRBV20-1, the J gene TRBJ1-1; 8 bases align to TRBD1. The germline CDR1 and CDR2 sequences are DFQATT and SNEGSKA (reference sequence). Trimming at V came to 0 bases and at J to 1 base, leaving 4 bases not matched to a gene. The CDR3 is 15 residues long. The CDR3 region is CSARELDRGNTEAFF. Here the CDR3 DNA reads TGCAGTGCTAGAGAATTAGACAGGGGGAACACTGAAGCTTTCTTT.

This chain uses TRBV20-1 with TRBJ1-4; D possibly corresponds to TRBD1 (6 bases). Germline V CDR1 and CDR2: DFQATT, SNEGSKA (reference sequence). The CDR3 runs to 14 residues. Trimming removed 2 bases from V and 3 bases from J, with 10 bases in between. In DNA form, the CDR3 reads TGCAGTGCTAGATTTGACAGGTCTAATGAAAAACTGTTTTTT. Residues: CSARFDRSNEKLFF.

The V and J genes are TRBV7-8 and TRBJ2-1; the match to TRBD2 covers 10 bases. Germline V lookup: CDR1 SGHVS, CDR2 FQNEAQ. The CDR3 is 15 amino acids. Germline trimming cut 3 bases from V and 6 bases from J; bases unmatched to any gene: 5. The CDR3 nucleotides read TGTGCCAGCAGCTTTACTAGCGGGATTGGCAATGAGCAGTTCTTC. Amino acid sequence: CASSFTSGIGNEQFF.

The CDR3 coding sequence is TGCGCCAGCAGCTTGGAGCAGGTCAACTATGGCTACACCTTC. Translated, it gives CASSLEQVNYGYTF. The genes are TRBV5-1 and TRBJ1-2; no definite D call. The CDR3 is made up of 14 amino acids. Trimming took off 0 bases at V and 2 bases at J, with 8 bases between the two ends. Germline CDR1 reads SGHRS; CDR2 reads YFSETQ.

This chain connects TRBV18 to TRBJ2-1, with a possible D match to TRBD1 (6 bases). This CDR3 comprises 12 residues. V was pared by 6 bases and J by 13 bases, with 16 bases between. Per germline, CDR1 KGHSH and CDR2 LQKENI. Written as DNA, the CDR3 is TGTGCCAGCTCGGCACCGCAGACAGGCCAGTTCTTC. Its protein is CASSAPQTGQFF. Full variable domain (missing parts from reference TRBV18 and TRBJ2-1): NAGVMQNPRHLVRRRGQEARLRCSPMKGHSHVYWYRQLPEEGLKFMVYLQKENIIDESGMPKERFSAEFPKEGPSILRIQQVVRGDSAAYFCASSAPQTGQFFGPGTRLTVL.

This clonotype has a handful of counts. The gene calls are TRBV5-5 and TRBJ1-3; 8 nucleotides match TRBD1. This CDR3 has 16 residues. The V and J ends lost 4 bases and 0 bases, in that order; junction bases with no gene match: 6. Germline V gene lookup returns CDR1 SGHKS and CDR2 YYEKEE (reference sequence). Written as DNA, the CDR3 is TGTGCCAGCAGCCTTCGACAGGGGAACTCTGGAAACACCATATATTTT. This sequence encodes CASSLRQGNSGNTIYF. The full variable domain, completed using reference TRBV5-5 and TRBJ1-3, is DAGVTQSPTHLIKTRGQQVTLRCSPISGHKSVSWYQQVLGQGPQFIFQYYEKEERGRGNFPDRFSARQFPNYSSELNVNALLLGDSALYLCASSLRQGNSGNTIYFGEGSWLTVV.

The chain is built from TRBV5-1 and TRBJ2-3, with D perhaps being TRBD1 or TRBD2 (5 bases each). The germline V gene encodes CDR1 SGHRS and CDR2 YFSETQ. The CDR3 runs 14 residues. V lost 7 bases and J lost 4, with 16 bases in between. The CDR3 DNA sequence: TGCGCCAGCCACCGGGACCTTGGGGCAGATACGCAGTATTTT. Amino acid sequence: CASHRDLGADTQYF.

This sequence joins TRBV9 and TRBJ1-5; the match to TRBD1 covers 7 bases. V dropped 4 bases and J dropped 2; count of bases not matched to a gene: 6. This CDR3 has 15 amino acids. Germline V CDR1 and CDR2: SGDLS, YYNGEE. The CDR3 protein is CASSHTGVGNQPQHF. The CDR3, as DNA: TGTGCCAGCAGCCACACAGGGGTGGGCAATCAGCCCCAGCATTTT. Supplemented by reference TRBV9 and TRBJ1-5, the full variable domain reads DSGVTQTPKHLITATGQRVTLRCSPRSGDLSVYWYQQSLDQGLQFLIQYYNGEERAKGNILERFSAQQFPDLHSELNLSSLELGDSALYFCASSHTGVGNQPQHFGDGTRLSIL.

This clonotype was observed a few times. The V and J genes are TRBV7-6 and TRBJ1-1, with a possible D match to TRBD1 (5 bases). The germline V and J ends were trimmed by 5 bases and 9 bases, with 16 bases remaining between them. This CDR3 has 13 residues. Germline V gene sequence: CDR1 SGHVS, CDR2 FNYEAQ. CDR3 sequence reads: CASSQTGTEKAFF. CDR3 DNA: TGTGCCAGCAGCCAAACCGGGACCGAGAAAGCTTTCTTT.

The table lists this clonotype with many counts. The V call is TRBV12-3 or TRBV12-4, the J call TRBJ1-2, with D possibly TRBD1 on 5 matching bases. The CDR3 totals 15 residues. V lost 6 bases to trimming and J lost 4 bases, with 18 bases between them. CDR3 in amino acids: CASSPGTANLYGYTF. The CDR3, as DNA: TGTGCCAGCAGCCCCGGGACGGCCAACCTCTATGGCTACACCTTC.

This clonotype was seen more than once but under ten times. The chain is built from TRBV7-9 and TRBJ1-1, with D uncertain. Trimming cost V 6 bases and J 1 base, with 9 bases left between them. Germline V gives CDR1 SEHNR, CDR2 FQNEAQ (reference sequence). This CDR3 region has 13 residues. For the CDR3, the DNA is TGTGCCAGCAGACCTGCGGGGAACACTGAAGCTTTCTTT. Its translation is CASRPAGNTEAFF.

A few counts support this clonotype. This rearrangement joins TRBV7-6 to TRBJ1-4; D is undetermined. The ends were cut back, 5 bases at V and 7 bases at J, with 11 bases in the middle. Germline CDR1 and CDR2: SGHVS and FNYEAQ. This CDR3 contains 13 residues. The CDR3 coding sequence is TGTGCCAGCAGCCACGGCATAGGTGAAAAACTGTTTTTT. Protein: CASSHGIGEKLFF.

A few counts support this clonotype. The chain has TRBV15 and TRBJ2-1; D gene unclear. Germline assignment: CDR1 LNHNV and CDR2 YYDKDF (reference sequence). The V and J ends lost 0 bases and 0 bases respectively, with 21 bases between them. This CDR3 contains 20 residues. The chain's CDR3 is CATSRDHGFGVGISYNEQFF. CDR3 nucleotide sequence: TGTGCCACCAGCAGAGATCATGGGTTTGGGGTTGGGATCTCCTACAATGAGCAGTTCTTC.

The V gene is TRBV27, the J gene TRBJ2-5; 8 positions agree with TRBD2. This CDR3 is built from 13 residues. Germline V gene lookup returns CDR1 MNHEY and CDR2 SMNVEV (reference sequence). V trimming: 4 bases; J trimming: 5 bases; junction bases outside the gene matches: 3. As DNA, the CDR3 is TGTGCCAGCAGTTGGCTAGCGGGTGAGACCCAGTACTTC. This sequence encodes CASSWLAGETQYF.

The chain recombines TRBV7-8 with TRBJ1-3; maybe TRBD1 (5 bases). The germline V gene has CDR1 SGHVS and CDR2 FQNEAQ. The CDR3 is made up of 16 amino acids. Between the trimmed V and J ends, which lost 2 bases and 1 base, there was a span of 12 bases. The CDR3: CASSLSSQGSGNTIYF. DNA of the CDR3: TGTGCCAGCAGCTTATCAAGCCAGGGATCTGGAAACACCATATATTTT. Combining the CDR3 with reference TRBV7-8 and TRBJ1-3 gives the whole variable domain GAGVSQSPRYKVAKRGQDVALRCDPISGHVSLFWYQQALGQGPEFLTYFQNEAQLDKSGLPSDRFFAERPEGSVSTLKIQRTQQEDSAVYLCASSLSSQGSGNTIYFGEGSWLTVV.

This clonotype has ten or more counts. J is TRBJ2-3 and V is TRBV24-1; no clear D gene. Trimming pared 5 bases from V and 4 bases from J, leaving 3 bases between. Looked up from germline, CDR1 is KGHDR and CDR2 is SFDVKD. This CDR3 has 11 amino acids. In DNA, the CDR3 is TGTGCCACCAGTGTTGCAGATACGCAGTATTTT. Its translation is CATSVADTQYF.

This clonotype was seen more than once but under ten times. The rearrangement links TRBV7-9 to TRBJ2-7, with TRBD1 matching over 7 bases. After removal of 3 bases from V and 2 bases from J, the junction contained 4 bases not matched to a gene. The CDR3 is 14 amino acids. CDR1 SEHNR and CDR2 FQNEAQ come from the germline V gene (reference sequence). CDR3 loop: CASSFIQGTYEQYF. CDR3 coding DNA: TGTGCCAGCAGCTTTATACAGGGGACCTACGAGCAGTACTTC.

This clonotype was seen a handful of times. This chain joins TRBV12-3 or TRBV12-4 and TRBJ2-3; 12 positions agree with TRBD2. The length of the CDR3 is 19 residues. Unmatched junction bases numbered 10, after V lost 2 bases and J lost 1 base. The CDR3 loop reads CASSLFPSGGARGTDTQYF. The CDR3, as DNA: TGTGCCAGCAGTTTATTCCCTAGCGGGGGGGCGCGGGGCACAGATACGCAGTATTTT.

This clonotype was counted between two and nine times. The chain recombines TRBV7-2 with TRBJ2-3, with unresolved D. CDR3 length: 17 amino acids. CDR1 is SGHTA, CDR2 FQGNSA, per germline. The V and J ends lost 4 bases and 2 bases respectively, with 19 bases between them. CDR3: CASSWWEGGSNTDTQYF. CDR3 sequence (DNA): TGTGCCAGCAGCTGGTGGGAAGGCGGATCGAACACAGATACGCAGTATTTT.

Only a few counts were recorded for this clonotype. The chain couples TRBV5-1 to TRBJ1-4; no definite D call. This CDR3 is 15 amino acids long. CDR1 and CDR2 from the germline V gene are SGHRS and YFSETQ. The ends were cut back, 4 bases at V and 0 bases at J, with 10 bases in the middle. CDR3 DNA: TGCGCCAGCAGCCCAGGACGGCCAACTAATGAAAAACTGTTTTTT. Its protein is CASSPGRPTNEKLFF.

There are a few counts of this clonotype. The chain carries TRBV24-1 and TRBJ1-2; the D gene is possibly TRBD1 (6 bases). The CDR3 is 13 residues long. V was clipped by 12 bases and J by 3 bases, with 16 bases between them. The germline V gene has CDR1 KGHDR and CDR2 SFDVKD. The CDR3 DNA sequence: TGTGCCCGGGGAACGGACAGAGACTATGGCTACACCTTC. Protein sequence: CARGTDRDYGYTF.

The chain has TRBV20-1 and TRBJ1-1; the D is unclear. CDR3 length: 13 amino acids. From germline, CDR1 is DFQATT and CDR2 SNEGSKA (reference sequence). The V and J ends lost 5 bases and 1 base respectively, with 11 bases between them. The DNA of the CDR3 is TGCAGTGCTCTCGTACCCCAGAACACTGAAGCTTTCTTT. Translated: CSALVPQNTEAFF.

This clonotype was seen only a few times. The chain recombines TRBV20-1 with TRBJ1-2, with TRBD1 matching over 7 bases. Germline V CDR1 and CDR2: DFQATT, SNEGSKA (reference sequence). The CDR3 totals 13 residues. The V segment lost 6 bases and the J segment 4 bases; nucleotides outside the gene matches: 8. The CDR3 loop reads CSASGTASYGYTF. The DNA of the CDR3 is TGCAGTGCGTCCGGGACAGCCAGCTATGGCTACACCTTC.

This clonotype was detected only a few times. V is TRBV29-1 and J is TRBJ1-2; D might be TRBD1 (6 bases). Trimming took 2 bases from V and 7 from J, leaving 17 bases between them. The CDR3 is 14 residues long. Germline CDR1 and CDR2: SQVTM and ANQGSEA. CDR3 coding DNA: TGCAGCGTTGAAAACAGGGAACGAAGTCCTGGCTACACCTTC. It specifies CSVENRERSPGYTF.